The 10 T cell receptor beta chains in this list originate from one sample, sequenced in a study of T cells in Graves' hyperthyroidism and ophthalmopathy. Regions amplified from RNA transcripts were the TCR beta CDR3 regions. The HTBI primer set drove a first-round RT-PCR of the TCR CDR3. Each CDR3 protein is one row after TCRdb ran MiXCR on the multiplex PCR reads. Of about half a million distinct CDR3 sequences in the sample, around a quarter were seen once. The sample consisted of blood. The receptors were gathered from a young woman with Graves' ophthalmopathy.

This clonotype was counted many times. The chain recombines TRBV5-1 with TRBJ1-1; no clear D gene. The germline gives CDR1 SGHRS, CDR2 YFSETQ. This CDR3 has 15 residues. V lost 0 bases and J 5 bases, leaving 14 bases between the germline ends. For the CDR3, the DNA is TGCGCCAGCAGCTTGGTTAGGCTGGGAGCGACTGAAGCTTTCTTT. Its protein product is CASSLVRLGATEAFF.

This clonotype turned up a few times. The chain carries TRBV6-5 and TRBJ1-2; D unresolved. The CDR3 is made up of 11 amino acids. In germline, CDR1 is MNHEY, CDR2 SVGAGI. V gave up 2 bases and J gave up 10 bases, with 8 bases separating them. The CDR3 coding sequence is TGTGCCAGCAGTTACGTCGGCATCTACACCTTC. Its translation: CASSYVGIYTF.

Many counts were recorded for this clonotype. For the CDR3, the DNA is TGTGCTAGTGGTTGGGGGGACAGGGGACAAGAGACCCAGTACTTC. Protein product: CASGWGDRGQETQYF. The J gene is TRBJ2-5, the V gene TRBV12-5, with 10 positions matching TRBD1. Germline trimming cut 4 bases from V and 2 bases from J; bases unmatched to any gene: 4. This CDR3 is 15 amino acids long. Germline CDR1 reads LGHNT; CDR2 reads FRNRAP.

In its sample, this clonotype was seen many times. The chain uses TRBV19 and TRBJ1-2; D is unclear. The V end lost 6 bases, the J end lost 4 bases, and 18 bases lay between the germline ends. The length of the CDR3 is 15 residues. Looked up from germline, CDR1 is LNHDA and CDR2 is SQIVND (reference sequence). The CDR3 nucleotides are TGTGCCAGTAGCGTTACAGCTCCGCGGACCTATGGCTACACCTTC. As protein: CASSVTAPRTYGYTF.

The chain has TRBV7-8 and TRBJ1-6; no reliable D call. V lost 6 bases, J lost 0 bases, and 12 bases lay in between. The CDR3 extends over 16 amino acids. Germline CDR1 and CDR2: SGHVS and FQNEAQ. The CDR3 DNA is TGTGCCAGCAGGGCGGGCAGCCTCTCCTATAATTCACCCCTCCACTTT. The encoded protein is CASRAGSLSYNSPLHF.

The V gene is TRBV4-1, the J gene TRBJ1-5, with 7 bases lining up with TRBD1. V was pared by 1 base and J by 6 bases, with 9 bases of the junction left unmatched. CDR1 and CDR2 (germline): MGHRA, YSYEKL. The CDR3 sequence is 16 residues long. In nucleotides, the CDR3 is TGCGCCAGCAGCCAAGTAGGGGGCCTTGATAGTCAGCCCCAGCATTTT. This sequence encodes CASSQVGGLDSQPQHF.

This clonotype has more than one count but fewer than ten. The CDR3 protein is CASSYRGRSVYEQYF. For the CDR3, the DNA is TGTGCCAGCAGTTACCGGGGCCGTTCTGTCTACGAGCAGTACTTC. The chain is built from TRBV6-5 and TRBJ2-7; perhaps D is TRBD1 or TRBD2 (5 bases each). There are 15 residues in the CDR3. V was clipped by 2 bases and J by 3 bases, with 14 bases between them. Germline CDR1 reads MNHEY; CDR2 reads SVGAGI.

The CDR3 sequence: CSAARVNGYTF. The CDR3 DNA sequence: TGCAGTGCCGCGAGGGTAAATGGCTACACCTTC. The chain uses TRBV20-1 and TRBJ1-2; D is unresolved. The germline V gene has CDR1 DFQATT and CDR2 SNEGSKA (reference sequence). V lost 6 bases, J lost 6 bases, and 11 bases lay in between. CDR3 length equals 11 residues.

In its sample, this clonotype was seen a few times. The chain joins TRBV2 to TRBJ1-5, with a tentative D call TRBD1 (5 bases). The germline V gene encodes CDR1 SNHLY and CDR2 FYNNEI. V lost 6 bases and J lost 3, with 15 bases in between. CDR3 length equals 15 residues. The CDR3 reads CASSGAQWDNQPQHF. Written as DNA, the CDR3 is TGTGCCAGCAGCGGGGCCCAGTGGGACAATCAGCCCCAGCATTTT.

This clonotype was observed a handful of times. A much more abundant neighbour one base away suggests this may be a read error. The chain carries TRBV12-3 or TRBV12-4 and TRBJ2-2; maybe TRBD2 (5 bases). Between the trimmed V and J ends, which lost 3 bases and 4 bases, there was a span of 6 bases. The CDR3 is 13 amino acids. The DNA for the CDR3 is TGTGCCAGCAGTTTTGAGGGCACCGGGGAGCTGTTTTTT. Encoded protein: CASSFEGTGELFF.